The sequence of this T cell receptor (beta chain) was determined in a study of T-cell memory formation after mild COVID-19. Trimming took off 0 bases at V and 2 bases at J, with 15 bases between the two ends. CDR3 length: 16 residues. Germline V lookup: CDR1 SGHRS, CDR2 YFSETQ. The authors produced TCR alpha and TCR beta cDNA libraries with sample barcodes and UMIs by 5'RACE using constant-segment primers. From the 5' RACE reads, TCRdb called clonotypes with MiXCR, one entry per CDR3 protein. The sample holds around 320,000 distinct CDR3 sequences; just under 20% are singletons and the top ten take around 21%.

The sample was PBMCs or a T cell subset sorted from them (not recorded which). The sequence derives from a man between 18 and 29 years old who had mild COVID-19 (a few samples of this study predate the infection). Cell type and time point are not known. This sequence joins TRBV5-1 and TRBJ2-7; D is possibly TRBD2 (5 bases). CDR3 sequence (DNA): TGCGCCAGCAGCTTGGGAGTCGGGATTGCTACCTACGAGCAGTACTTC. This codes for CASSLGVGIATYEQYF.